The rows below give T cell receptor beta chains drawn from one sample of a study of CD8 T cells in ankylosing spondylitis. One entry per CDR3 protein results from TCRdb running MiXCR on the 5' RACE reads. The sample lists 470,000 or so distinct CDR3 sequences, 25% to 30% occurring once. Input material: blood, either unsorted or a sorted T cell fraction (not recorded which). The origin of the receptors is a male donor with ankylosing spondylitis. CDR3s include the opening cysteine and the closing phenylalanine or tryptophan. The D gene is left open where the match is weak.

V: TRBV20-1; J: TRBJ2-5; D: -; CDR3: CSASSGALETQYF
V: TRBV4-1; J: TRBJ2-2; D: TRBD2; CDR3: CASSHPTSGMGGELFF
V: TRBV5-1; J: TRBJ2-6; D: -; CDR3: CASSRERLGANVLTF
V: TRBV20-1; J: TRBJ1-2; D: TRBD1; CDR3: CSAREIVYRDRVGYGYTF
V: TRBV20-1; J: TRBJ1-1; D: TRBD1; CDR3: CSARRTGNTEAFF
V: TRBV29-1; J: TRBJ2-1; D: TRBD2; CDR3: CSVDAGTSGYNEQFF
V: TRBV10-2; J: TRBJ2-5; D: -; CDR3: CASSDKNILFQETQYF
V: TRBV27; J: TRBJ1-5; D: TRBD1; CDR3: CASSPRDRGINGNQPQHF
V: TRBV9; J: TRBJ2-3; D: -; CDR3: CASSVGQSEDTQYF
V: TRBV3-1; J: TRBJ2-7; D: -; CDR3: CASSQFTGAGYEQYF
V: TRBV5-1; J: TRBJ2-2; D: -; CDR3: CASSLSFGGTGELFF
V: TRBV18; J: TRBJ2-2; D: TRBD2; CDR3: CASSPNKAGVSGELFF
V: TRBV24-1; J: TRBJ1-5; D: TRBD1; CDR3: CATATGGEYQPQHF
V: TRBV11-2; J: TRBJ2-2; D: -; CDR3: CASSLPGKFRTSNTGELFF
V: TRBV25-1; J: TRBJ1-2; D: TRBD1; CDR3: CASRPPGQGETGGYTF
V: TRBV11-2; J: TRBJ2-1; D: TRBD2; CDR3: CASSLLSGTYDEQFF
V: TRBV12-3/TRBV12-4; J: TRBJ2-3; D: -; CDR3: CASSLATDWGTDTQYF
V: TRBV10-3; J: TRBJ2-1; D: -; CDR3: CAISESTGGTWNEQFF
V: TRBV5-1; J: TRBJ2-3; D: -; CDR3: CASSPGSPDTQYF
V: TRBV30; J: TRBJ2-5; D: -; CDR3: CAWRSRGVETQYF
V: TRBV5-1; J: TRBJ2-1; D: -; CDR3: CASSRQGGLLSYNEQFF
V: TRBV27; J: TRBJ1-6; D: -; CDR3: CASSSSQGTGSPLHF